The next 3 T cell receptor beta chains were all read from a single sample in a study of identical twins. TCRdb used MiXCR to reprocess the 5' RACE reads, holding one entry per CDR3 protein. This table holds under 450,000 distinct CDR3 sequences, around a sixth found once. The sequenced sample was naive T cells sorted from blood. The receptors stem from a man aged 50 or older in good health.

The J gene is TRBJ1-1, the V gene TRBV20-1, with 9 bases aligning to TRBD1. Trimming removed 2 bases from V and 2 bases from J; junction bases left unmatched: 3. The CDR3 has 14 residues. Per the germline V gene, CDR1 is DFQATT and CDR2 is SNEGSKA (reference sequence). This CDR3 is CSARLQGANTEAFF. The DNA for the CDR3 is TGCAGTGCTAGACTACAGGGGGCTAACACTGAAGCTTTCTTT.

CDR3 amino acids: CASEGGARGNTIYF. The CDR3 nucleotides read TGTGCCAGCGAAGGGGGGGCGCGCGGAAACACCATATATTTT. J is TRBJ1-3 and V is TRBV7-2, with D perhaps TRBD1 (6 bases). CDR1 is SGHTA, CDR2 FQGNSA, per germline. Trimming cost V 8 bases and J 4 bases, with 15 bases left between them. This CDR3 region has 14 residues.

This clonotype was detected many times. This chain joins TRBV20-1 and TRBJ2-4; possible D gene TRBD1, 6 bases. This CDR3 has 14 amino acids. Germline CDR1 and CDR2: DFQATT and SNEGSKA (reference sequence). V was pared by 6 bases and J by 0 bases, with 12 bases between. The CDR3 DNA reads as TGCAGTGCCATAACAGGGTTAGCCAAAAACATTCAGTACTTC. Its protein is CSAITGLAKNIQYF.